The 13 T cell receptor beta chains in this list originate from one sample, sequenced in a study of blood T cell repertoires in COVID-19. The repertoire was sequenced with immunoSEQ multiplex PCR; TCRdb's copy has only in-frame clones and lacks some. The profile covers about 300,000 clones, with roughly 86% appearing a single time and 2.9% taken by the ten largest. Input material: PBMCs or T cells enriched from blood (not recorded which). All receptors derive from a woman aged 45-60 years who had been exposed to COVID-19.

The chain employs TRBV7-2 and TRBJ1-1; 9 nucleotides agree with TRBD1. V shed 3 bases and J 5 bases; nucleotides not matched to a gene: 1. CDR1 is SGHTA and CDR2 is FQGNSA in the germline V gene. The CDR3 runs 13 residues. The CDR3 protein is CASSLTGGTEAFF. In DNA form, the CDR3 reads TGTGCCAGCAGCTTGACAGGGGGAACTGAAGCTTTCTTT.

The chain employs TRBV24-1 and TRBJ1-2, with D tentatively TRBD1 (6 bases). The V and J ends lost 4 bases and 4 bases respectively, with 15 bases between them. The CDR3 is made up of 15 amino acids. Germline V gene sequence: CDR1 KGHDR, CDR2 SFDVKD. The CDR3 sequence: CATSDQQGSIYGYTF. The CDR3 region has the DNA TGTGCCACCAGTGACCAACAGGGCTCGATCTATGGCTACACCTTC.

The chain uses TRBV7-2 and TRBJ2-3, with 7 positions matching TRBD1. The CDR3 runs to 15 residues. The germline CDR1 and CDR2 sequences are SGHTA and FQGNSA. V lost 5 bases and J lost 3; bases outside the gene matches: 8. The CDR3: CASSPDRTGTDTQYF. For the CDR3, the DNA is TGTGCCAGCAGCCCCGACCGGACAGGAACAGATACGCAGTATTTT. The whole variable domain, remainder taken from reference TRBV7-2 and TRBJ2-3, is GAGVSQSPSNKVTEKGKDVELRCDPISGHTALYWYRQSLGQGLEFLIYFQGNSAPDKSGLPSDRFSAERTGGSVSTLTIQRTQQEDSAVYLCASSPDRTGTDTQYFGPGTRLTVL.

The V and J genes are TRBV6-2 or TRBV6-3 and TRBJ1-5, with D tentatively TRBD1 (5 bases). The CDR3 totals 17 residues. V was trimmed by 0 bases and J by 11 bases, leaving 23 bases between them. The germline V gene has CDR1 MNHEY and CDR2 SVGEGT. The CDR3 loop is CASSYSTGARDFWTQHF. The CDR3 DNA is TGTGCCAGCAGTTACTCGACGGGAGCACGGGACTTTTGGACCCAGCATTTT.

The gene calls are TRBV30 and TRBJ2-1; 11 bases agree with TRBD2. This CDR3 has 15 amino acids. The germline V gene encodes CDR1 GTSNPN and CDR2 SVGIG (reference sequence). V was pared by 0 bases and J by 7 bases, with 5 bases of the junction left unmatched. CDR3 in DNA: TGTGCCTGGAGTGTACTAGCGGGGGTCGGAAATGAGCAGTTCTTC. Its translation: CAWSVLAGVGNEQFF. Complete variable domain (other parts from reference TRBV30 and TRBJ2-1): SQTIHQWPATLVQPVGSPLSLECTVEGTSNPNLYWYRQAAGRGLQLLFYSVGIGQISSEVPQNLSASRPQDRQFILSSKKLLLSDSGFYLCAWSVLAGVGNEQFFGPGTRLTVL.

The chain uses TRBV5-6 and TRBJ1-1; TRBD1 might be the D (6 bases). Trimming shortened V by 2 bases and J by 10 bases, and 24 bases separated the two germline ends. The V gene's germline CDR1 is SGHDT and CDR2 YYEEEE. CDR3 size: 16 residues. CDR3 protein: CASSFSSGTPKRGAFF. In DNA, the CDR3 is TGTGCCAGCAGCTTCAGTTCCGGGACACCCAAAAGAGGAGCTTTCTTT.

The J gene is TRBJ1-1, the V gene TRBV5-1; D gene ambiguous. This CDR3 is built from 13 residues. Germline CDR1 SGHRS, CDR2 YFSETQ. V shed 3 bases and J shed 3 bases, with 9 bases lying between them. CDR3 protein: CASSSITDTEAFF. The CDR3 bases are TGCGCCAGCAGCTCTATAACGGACACTGAAGCTTTCTTT.

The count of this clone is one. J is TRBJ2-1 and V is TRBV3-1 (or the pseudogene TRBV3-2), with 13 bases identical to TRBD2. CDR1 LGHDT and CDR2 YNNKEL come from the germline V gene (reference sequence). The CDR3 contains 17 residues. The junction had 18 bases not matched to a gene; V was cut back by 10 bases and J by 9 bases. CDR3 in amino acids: CATQPQELAGGAGEQFF. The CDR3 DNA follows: TGTGCCACCCAGCCCCAGGAACTAGCGGGGGGGGCCGGTGAGCAGTTCTTC.

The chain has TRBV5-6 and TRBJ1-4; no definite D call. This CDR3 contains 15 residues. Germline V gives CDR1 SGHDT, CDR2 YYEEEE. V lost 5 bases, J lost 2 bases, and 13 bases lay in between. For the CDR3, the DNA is TGTGCCAGCAGGAGGGCCCCCATGACTAATGAAAAACTGTTTTTT. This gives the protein CASRRAPMTNEKLFF.

CDR3 residues: CASRSSGGATDTQYF. Written as DNA, the CDR3 is TGTGCCAGCAGGAGTAGCGGGGGGGCCACAGATACGCAGTATTTT. The chain joins TRBV6-5 to TRBJ2-3; 11 nucleotides match TRBD2. From germline, CDR1 is MNHEY and CDR2 SVGAGI. The CDR3 spans 15 residues. V gave up 6 bases and J gave up 2 bases; unmatched junction bases: 4.

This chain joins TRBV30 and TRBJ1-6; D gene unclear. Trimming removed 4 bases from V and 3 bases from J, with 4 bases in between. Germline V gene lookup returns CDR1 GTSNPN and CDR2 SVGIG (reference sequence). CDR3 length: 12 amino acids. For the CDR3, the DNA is TGTGCCTGGACTTTCTATAATTCACCCCTCCACTTT. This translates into CAWTFYNSPLHF. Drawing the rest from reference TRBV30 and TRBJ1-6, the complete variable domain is SQTIHQWPATLVQPVGSPLSLECTVEGTSNPNLYWYRQAAGRGLQLLFYSVGIGQISSEVPQNLSASRPQDRQFILSSKKLLLSDSGFYLCAWTFYNSPLHFGNGTRLTVT.

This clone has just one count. The CDR3 reads CASSLTRQDNSYEQYF. The CDR3 DNA reads TGCGCCAGCAGCCTTACCAGACAGGACAACTCCTACGAGCAGTACTTC. This chain links TRBV4-1 with TRBJ2-7; a possible D gene is TRBD1 (6 bases). The CDR3 totals 16 residues. Germline lookup yields CDR1 MGHRA and CDR2 YSYEKL. Between the trimmed V and J ends, which lost 4 bases and 0 bases, there was a span of 16 bases.

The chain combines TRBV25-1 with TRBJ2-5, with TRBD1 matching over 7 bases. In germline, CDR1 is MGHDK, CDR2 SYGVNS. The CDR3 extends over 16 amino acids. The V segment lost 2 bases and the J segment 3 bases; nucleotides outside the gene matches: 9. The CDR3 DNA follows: TGTGCCAGCAGTGAAAGACCCGGGACAGTGAAAGAGACCCAGTACTTC. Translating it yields CASSERPGTVKETQYF. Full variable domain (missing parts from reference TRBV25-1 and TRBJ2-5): EADIYQTPRYLVIGTGKKITLECSQTMGHDKMYWYQQDPGMELHLIHYSYGVNSTEKGDLSSESTVSRIRTEHFPLTLESARPSHTSQYLCASSERPGTVKETQYFGPGTRLLVL.